This TCR beta chain was observed in a study of T-cell reconstitution after alpha-beta-depleted transplantation in children. The CDR3 covers 14 residues. Trimming shortened V by 2 bases and J by 3 bases, and 8 bases separated the two germline ends. Preparation of the TCRbeta library was carried out with unique molecular identifiers. Each CDR3 protein is one row after TCRdb ran MiXCR on the PCR reads. The data hold a few hundred thousand distinct CDR3 sequences, with around 8.9% observed a single time. In this sample, this clonotype turned up many times. This sequence originates from a human donor who donated a stem cell graft to a child with SCID. The source material was PBMCs from the stem cell graft donor, sampled from the stem cell graft. The chain uses TRBV12-3 or TRBV12-4 and TRBJ1-5, with no clear D. DNA of the CDR3: TGTGCCAGCAGTTTAACAGCATACAATCAGCCCCAGCATTTT. It codes for CASSLTAYNQPQHF.